Sequencing of this TCR beta chain was carried out in a study of neoadjuvant nivolumab and ipilimumab in lung cancer. Findings and limits, study-wide: Only a single major-pathologic-response sample was available for clonality analysis.

Repertoires were generated with immunoSEQ multiplex PCR, while TCRdb's copy carries only in-frame clones and drops some. The repertoire consists of 30,000 to 35,000 clones, with 75% to 95% occurring once and the leading ten covering around 5.1%. Of note for this clone: The target antigen is unknown.

The starting material was peripheral blood, obtained after neoadjuvant nivolumab, alone or with ipilimumab, at or shortly before surgery. The source of this sequence is an adult with non-small cell lung cancer.

The CDR3 protein is CASSLVYPGNIQYF. As DNA, the CDR3 is TGTGCCAGCAGCTTAGTTTACCCAGGGAACATTCAGTACTTC. The chain recombines TRBV7-9 with TRBJ2-4, with D possibly matching TRBD1 (5 bases). Trimming shortened V by 1 base and J by 7 bases, and 11 bases separated the two germline ends. The length of the CDR3 is 14 residues. Germline CDR1 reads SEHNR; CDR2 reads FQNEAQ (reference sequence). The complete variable domain, with remaining parts taken from reference TRBV7-9 and TRBJ2-4, reads DTGVSQNPRHKITKRGQNVTFRCDPISEHNRLYWYRQTLGQGPEFLTYFQNEAQLEKSRLLSDRFSAERPKGSFSTLEIQRTEQGDSAMYLCASSLVYPGNIQYFGAGTRLSVL.